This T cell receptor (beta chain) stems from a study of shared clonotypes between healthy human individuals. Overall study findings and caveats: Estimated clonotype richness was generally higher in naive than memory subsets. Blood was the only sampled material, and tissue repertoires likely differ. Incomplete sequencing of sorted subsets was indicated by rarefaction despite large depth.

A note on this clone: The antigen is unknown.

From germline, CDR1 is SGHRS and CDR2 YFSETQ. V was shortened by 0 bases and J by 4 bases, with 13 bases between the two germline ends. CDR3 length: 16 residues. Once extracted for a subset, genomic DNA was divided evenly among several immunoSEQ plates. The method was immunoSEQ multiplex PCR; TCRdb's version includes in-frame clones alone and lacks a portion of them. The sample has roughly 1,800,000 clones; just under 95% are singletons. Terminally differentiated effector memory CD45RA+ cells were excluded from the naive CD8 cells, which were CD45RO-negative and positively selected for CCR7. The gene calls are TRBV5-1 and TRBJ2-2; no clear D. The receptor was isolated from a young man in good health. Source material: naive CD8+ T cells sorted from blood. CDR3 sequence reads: CASSLEPAMGTGELFF. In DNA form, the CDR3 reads TGCGCCAGCAGCTTGGAACCCGCCATGGGCACCGGGGAGCTGTTTTTT. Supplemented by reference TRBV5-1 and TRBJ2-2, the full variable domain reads KAGVTQTPRYLIKTRGQQVTLSCSPISGHRSVSWYQQTPGQGLQFLFEYFSETQRNKGNFPGRFSGRQFSNSRSEMNVSTLELGDSALYLCASSLEPAMGTGELFFGEGSRLTVL.